Each of the 9 T cell receptor beta chains below was sequenced from the same sample in a study of T cell repertoires in cytomegalovirus infection. From the reads, TCRdb called clonotypes with MiXCR, one entry per CDR3 protein. The data hold under 90,000 distinct CDR3 sequences, with around 49% observed a single time. Which antigens these TCRs recognize remains unknown. The sample consisted of CD8+ T cells from cultured PBMCs, taken from culture after CMV antigen stimulation. The source of these receptors is a human donor in good health (CMV status not recorded). Some clones in this sample may be carry-over from other donors' samples.

The chain links TRBV12-3 or TRBV12-4 to TRBJ1-1; D unclear. This CDR3 is built from 13 residues. V shed 6 bases and J shed 4 bases, with 12 bases lying between them. Written as DNA, the CDR3 is TGTGCCAGCAGCCTACAGACGGGCACTGAAGCTTTCTTT. Its translation: CASSLQTGTEAFF.

The sample holds a few counts of this clonotype. The rearrangement uses TRBV6-1 and TRBJ2-6; TRBD2 matches at 12 bases. The germline V gene encodes CDR1 MNHNS and CDR2 SASEGT. V shed 3 bases, J shed 0 bases, and the junction held 3 bases outside the gene matches. The CDR3 is made up of 18 amino acids. CDR3 amino acids: CASSDSSGRGSGANVLTF. The DNA of the CDR3 is TGTGCCAGCAGTGATTCTAGCGGGAGGGGCTCTGGGGCCAACGTCCTGACTTTC.

This clonotype appeared a single time. The rearrangement joins TRBV29-1 to TRBJ1-3; D remains unclear. V lost 6 bases to trimming and J lost 1 base, with 7 bases between them. Germline V CDR1 and CDR2: SQVTM, ANQGSEA. The CDR3 spans 12 residues. CDR3 in amino acids: CSVGGSGNTIYF. CDR3 nucleotides: TGCAGCGTCGGAGGGTCTGGAAACACCATATATTTT.

The gene calls are TRBV4-1 and TRBJ1-1; D is possibly TRBD1 (6 bases). The germline V and J ends were trimmed by 0 bases and 3 bases, with 14 bases remaining between them. Germline lookup yields CDR1 MGHRA and CDR2 YSYEKL. The CDR3 runs to 16 residues. CDR3 sequence: CASSQEIGTLDTEAFF. The CDR3 DNA is TGCGCCAGCAGCCAAGAAATCGGGACATTGGACACTGAAGCTTTCTTT.

CDR3 in DNA: TGTGCCAGCAGTTACTCAATTCTGAATACGCAGTATTTT. Amino acids: CASSYSILNTQYF. The chain has TRBV6-6 and TRBJ2-3; D is unresolved. Germline CDR1 MNHNY, CDR2 SVGAGI (reference sequence). The CDR3 loop spans 13 amino acids. With 0 bases removed from V and 7 bases from J, the gap between germline ends came to 8 bases.

The rearrangement links TRBV13 to TRBJ2-5; the match to TRBD2 covers 9 bases. V was clipped by 4 bases and J by 1 base; unmatched bases: 10. Germline assignment: CDR1 PRHDT and CDR2 FYEKMQ (reference sequence). The CDR3 sequence is 17 residues long. The CDR3 DNA reads TGTGCCAGCAGCTCCAACAGCGGGGGGAGTTCCCAAGAGACCCAGTACTTC. This codes for CASSSNSGGSSQETQYF.

The chain uses TRBV7-6 and TRBJ2-7; D perhaps matches TRBD1 (6 bases). Trimming left V 4 bases short and J 5 bases short, with 15 bases between. Germline CDR1 is SGHVS and CDR2 is FNYEAQ. The CDR3 runs to 14 residues. For the CDR3, the DNA is TGTGCCAGCAGCTCTGGGACAATGGCCAACGAGCAGTACTTC. Protein: CASSSGTMANEQYF.

V and J are TRBV19 and TRBJ2-2; TRBD2 might be the D (5 bases). V dropped 3 bases and J dropped 5 bases, with 13 bases sitting between them. Germline V CDR1 and CDR2: LNHDA, SQIVND (reference sequence). The CDR3 is 15 residues long. The CDR3 DNA reads as TGTGCCAGTAGTATGACCCGGGGTGGAACCGGGGAGCTGTTTTTT. Translating gives CASSMTRGGTGELFF.

The chain is built from TRBV12-3 or TRBV12-4 and TRBJ2-1, with D unresolved. This CDR3 has 12 residues. With 6 bases removed from V and 7 bases from J, the gap between germline ends came to 10 bases. This CDR3 is CASSFYENEQFF. CDR3 nucleotides: TGTGCCAGCAGCTTTTATGAGAATGAGCAGTTCTTC.